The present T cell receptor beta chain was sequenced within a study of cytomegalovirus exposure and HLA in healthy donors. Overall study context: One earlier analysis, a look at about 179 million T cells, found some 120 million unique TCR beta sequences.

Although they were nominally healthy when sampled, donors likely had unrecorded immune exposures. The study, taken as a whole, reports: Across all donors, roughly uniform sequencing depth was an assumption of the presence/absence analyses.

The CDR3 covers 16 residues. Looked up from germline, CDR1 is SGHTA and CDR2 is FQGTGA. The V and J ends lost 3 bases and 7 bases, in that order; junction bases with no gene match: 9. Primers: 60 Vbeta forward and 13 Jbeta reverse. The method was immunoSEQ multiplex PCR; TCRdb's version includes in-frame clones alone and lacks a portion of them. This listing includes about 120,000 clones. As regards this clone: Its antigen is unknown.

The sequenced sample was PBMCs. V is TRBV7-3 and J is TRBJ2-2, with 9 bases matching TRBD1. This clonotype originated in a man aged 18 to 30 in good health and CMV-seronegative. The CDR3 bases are TGTGCCAGCAGCTTCTCGGGACAGGGCTTGAACGGGGAGCTGTTTTTT. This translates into CASSFSGQGLNGELFF.